This TCR beta chain was recorded in a study of blood T cell repertoires in COVID-19. Study details: PBMCs, B-cell-depleted T cells, or T cells were the source of the cDNA or gDNA that made up the material.

CDR3 length equals 13 residues. The V end lost 1 base, the J end lost 2 bases, and 5 bases lay between the germline ends. Germline values: CDR1 SGHAT, CDR2 FQDESV (reference sequence). Original processing notes: Amplification of reference gene primers was used by the study to estimate nucleated cell counts. Assay used: immunoSEQ multiplex PCR; TCRdb lists only in-frame clones, some missing. V, J and clone size are those of that table, while D and trimming were read from the DNA. Counted here are some 52,000 clones, roughly 84% occurring once; the ten biggest clones make up under 3%. This clonotype originated in a man aged 45-65 years with acute or convalescent COVID-19. This chain uses TRBV11-1 with TRBJ1-2; unclear D gene. The sequencing input was peripheral blood. The CDR3 DNA follows: TGTGCCAGCAGCTTAGGAGAAAACTATGGCTACACCTTC. This sequence encodes CASSLGENYGYTF.